The next 18 T cell receptor beta chains were all read from a single sample in a study of T cell changes during pregnancy in multiple sclerosis. The table came from immunoSEQ multiplex PCR; TCRdb's copy has only in-frame clones and leaves some out. The data hold about 40,000 clones, with 80% to 95% observed a single time. Material: CD4+ T cells from peripheral blood mononuclear cells, obtained in the second trimester of pregnancy. Receptors originate from a female donor in good health, enrolled as a control in a pregnancy study.

In nucleotides, the CDR3 is TGTGCCAGCAGCTTAGAGCCTAGCGGGATTTGGGGCTCCTACGAGCAGTACTTC. It is translated as CASSLEPSGIWGSYEQYF. The chain has TRBV7-2 and TRBJ2-7; 9 nucleotides line up with TRBD2. The V gene's germline CDR1 is SGHTA and CDR2 FQGNSA. V shed 1 base and J 0 bases; nucleotides not matched to a gene: 10. CDR3 length equals 18 residues.

J is TRBJ2-1 and V is TRBV7-2; a possible D gene is TRBD1 (5 bases). Germline loops: CDR1 SGHTA, CDR2 FQGNSA. The V end lost 1 base, the J end lost 6 bases, and 10 bases lay between the germline ends. There are 14 residues in the CDR3. The CDR3 sequence is CASSLVGLFNEQFF. CDR3 sequence (DNA): TGTGCCAGCAGCTTAGTGGGGCTATTCAATGAGCAGTTCTTC.

V gene TRBV29-1 combines with J gene TRBJ2-1, with 14 bases fitting TRBD2. The J segment lost 2 bases and the V segment lost 7 bases, leaving 10 bases of the junction unmatched. Germline V gene sequence: CDR1 SQVTM, CDR2 ANQGSEA. This CDR3 comprises 17 residues. CDR3 in amino acids: CSAPGTSGSSPYNEQFF. The CDR3 region has the DNA TGCAGCGCCCCCGGGACTAGCGGGAGTAGCCCCTACAATGAGCAGTTCTTC.

This sequence joins TRBV9 and TRBJ1-3; 7 nucleotides agree with TRBD1. Germline lookup yields CDR1 SGDLS and CDR2 YYNGEE. V shed 0 bases and J 0 bases; nucleotides not matched to a gene: 0. The CDR3 length is 15 residues. The CDR3 bases are TGTGCCAGCAGCGTAGGACAGGGCTCTGGAAACACCATATATTTT. It encodes CASSVGQGSGNTIYF. The full variable domain, completed using reference TRBV9 and TRBJ1-3, is DSGVTQTPKHLITATGQRVTLRCSPRSGDLSVYWYQQSLDQGLQFLIQYYNGEERAKGNILERFSAQQFPDLHSELNLSSLELGDSALYFCASSVGQGSGNTIYFGEGSWLTVV.

The chain combines TRBV25-1 with TRBJ2-6; D unclear. The length of the CDR3 is 13 residues. From germline, CDR1 is MGHDK and CDR2 SYGVNS. V lost 7 bases, J lost 0 bases, and 4 bases lay in between. The CDR3 DNA reads TGTGCCAGCACCGGCTCTGGGGCCAACGTCCTGACTTTC. Protein product: CASTGSGANVLTF. The complete variable domain, with remaining parts taken from reference TRBV25-1 and TRBJ2-6, reads EADIYQTPRYLVIGTGKKITLECSQTMGHDKMYWYQQDPGMELHLIHYSYGVNSTEKGDLSSESTVSRIRTEHFPLTLESARPSHTSQYLCASTGSGANVLTFGAGSRLTVL.

The chain has TRBV27 and TRBJ1-1, with D hard to call. Germline values: CDR1 MNHEY, CDR2 SMNVEV (reference sequence). CDR3 size: 12 residues. Deletions cut 5 bases from V and 7 bases from J, with 11 bases between. This CDR3 reads CASSPRLGEAFF. The CDR3 bases are TGTGCCAGCAGTCCGCGTCTCGGTGAAGCTTTCTTT.

V usage is TRBV7-2 and J usage is TRBJ2-5, with D maybe TRBD2 (5 bases). V was trimmed by 4 bases and J by 4 bases, leaving 16 bases between them. CDR3 length equals 15 residues. Germline V gene lookup returns CDR1 SGHTA and CDR2 FQGNSA. For the CDR3, the DNA is TGTGCCAGCAGCTCAACGGGAACCTTGGGAGAGACCCAGTACTTC. It is translated as CASSSTGTLGETQYF.

This clone was seen a single time. The chain links TRBV5-6 to TRBJ1-2; D not resolved. V was cut by 5 bases and J by 6 bases, with 8 bases left in between. The CDR3 totals 11 residues. Germline lookup yields CDR1 SGHDT and CDR2 YYEEEE. The CDR3 DNA reads as TGTGCCAGCAGGAGAGTAGATGGCTACACCTTC. This translates into CASRRVDGYTF.

The chain links TRBV23-1 to TRBJ2-1; 11 bases align to TRBD2. TRBV23-1 is an ORF for which the function is uncertain. The CDR3 totals 16 residues. The V and J ends lost 1 base and 10 bases, in that order; junction bases with no gene match: 9. The CDR3 coding sequence is TGCGCCAGCAGTCAATATCGACTAGCGGGACAACGCGAGCAGTTCTTC. Its protein product is CASSQYRLAGQREQFF.

V usage is TRBV10-3 and J usage is TRBJ2-3; 10 bases are shared with TRBD2. Trimming took 11 bases from V and 3 from J; bases not matched to a gene: 8. This CDR3 comprises 14 residues. Germline CDR1 and CDR2: ENHRY and SYGVKD. Written as DNA, the CDR3 is TGTGCCGTCGATGCTAGCGGGGGAACAGATACGCAGTATTTT. It specifies CAVDASGGTDTQYF.

This rearrangement joins TRBV30 to TRBJ2-5, with D possibly matching TRBD2 (5 bases). Germline V CDR1 and CDR2: GTSNPN, SVGIG (reference sequence). The V end lost 7 bases, the J end lost 1 base, and 10 bases lay between the germline ends. The CDR3 totals 12 residues. CDR3 DNA sequence: TGTGCCTCCTCGGACTCCCAAGAGACCCAGTACTTC. Translating gives CASSDSQETQYF.

The chain recombines TRBV21-1 with TRBJ2-7; the D segment call TRBD1 is taken from the table without a DNA check. TRBV21-1 is termed a pseudogene. The CDR3 sequence is 17 residues long. The CDR3 DNA follows: TGTGCCAGCAGCAAAGCTCCTTACGACAGGGCTTCCTACGAGCAGTACTTC. It yields the protein CASSKAPYDRASYEQYF.

This clone showed up just a few times. This chain connects TRBV7-8 to TRBJ1-1; 7 bases fit TRBD1. The J segment lost 2 bases and the V segment lost 7 bases, leaving 7 bases of the junction unmatched. The CDR3 contains 14 residues. The germline V gene encodes CDR1 SGHVS and CDR2 FQNEAQ. The CDR3 DNA is TGTGCCAGCATCCGGGGACAGAGAAACACTGAAGCTTTCTTT. Its translation: CASIRGQRNTEAFF.

V and J are TRBV11-3 and TRBJ2-1; 9 bases map to TRBD2. This CDR3 has 15 residues. Germline values: CDR1 SGHNT, CDR2 YENEEA. V was clipped by 5 bases and J by 10 bases; unmatched bases: 12. CDR3 region: CASSLTSGGWGEQFF. The CDR3 DNA sequence: TGTGCCAGCAGCCTGACTAGCGGCGGTTGGGGGGAGCAGTTCTTC.

The chain uses TRBV7-8 and TRBJ1-3, with 7 positions matching TRBD1. Germline CDR1 SGHVS, CDR2 FQNEAQ. The trim removed 0 bases at V and 4 bases at J, leaving 12 bases unmatched. The CDR3 length is 18 residues. CDR3 protein: CASSLARGQPGLGNTIYF. The DNA for the CDR3 is TGTGCCAGCAGCTTAGCGAGGGGACAGCCGGGTTTGGGAAACACCATATATTTT.

This chain joins TRBV5-4 and TRBJ1-2; tentative D call: TRBD1 (5 bases). V dropped 1 base and J dropped 6 bases, with 13 bases sitting between them. The CDR3 sequence is 14 residues long. Germline V gene sequence: CDR1 SGHNT, CDR2 YYREEE (reference sequence). CDR3 residues: CASSLSQGRDGYTF. The DNA of the CDR3 is TGTGCCAGCAGCTTGTCGCAGGGAAGGGATGGCTACACCTTC.

The table lists this clone with a count of one. V and J are TRBV7-2 and TRBJ1-3; 7 bases are shared with TRBD1. This CDR3 region has 15 residues. The V gene end was trimmed by 6 bases and the J gene end by 0 bases; junction bases not matched to a gene: 5. Germline V gives CDR1 SGHTA, CDR2 FQGNSA. CDR3 coding DNA: TGTGCCAGCAGACGAGACAGGGACTCTGGAAACACCATATATTTT. It specifies CASRRDRDSGNTIYF.

The J gene is TRBJ2-1, the V gene TRBV14; possibly TRBD2 for D (6 bases). The CDR3 has 13 residues. Germline lookup yields CDR1 SGHDN and CDR2 FVKESK. The V end was cut by 4 bases, the J end by 10 bases, with 14 bases between. This CDR3 is CASSPRLGGEQFF. The CDR3 DNA reads as TGTGCCAGCAGCCCGCGACTAGGAGGGGAGCAGTTCTTC.